This T cell receptor beta chain stems from a study of CD8 T cells in ankylosing spondylitis. This clonotype has at least ten counts. Its antigen remains unidentified. TCRdb ran MiXCR on the 5' RACE reads and lists one entry per CDR3 protein. The repertoire includes a few hundred thousand distinct CDR3 sequences, roughly 18% of them detected once, and under 1.2% sits in the top ten. Trimming pared 0 bases from V and 9 bases from J, leaving 7 bases between. The germline gives CDR1 SGHDT, CDR2 YYEEEE. The CDR3 spans 13 residues. Whole-study findings and limits: Apparently characteristic of ankylosing spondylitis blood was a TCR beta motif (roughly eight highly homologous variants). Earlier work had already found some motif variants in reactive arthritis synovial fluid and blood. The clones that were linked to disease were reported to be significantly enriched in matched synovial fluid samples from ankylosing spondylitis patients.

This clonotype was obtained from a male donor with ankylosing spondylitis. Sequences were obtained from blood, either unsorted or a sorted T cell fraction (not recorded which). This chain links TRBV5-6 with TRBJ1-6; no clear D. This CDR3 reads CASSLGGVSPLHF. In DNA, the CDR3 is TGTGCCAGCAGCTTGGGTGGTGTTTCACCCCTCCACTTT.